This T cell receptor beta chain came from a study of beta chain features in type 1 diabetes. The length of the CDR3 is 14 residues. CDR1 and CDR2 (germline): GTSNPN, SVGIG (reference sequence). Deletions cut 2 bases from V and 5 bases from J, with 15 bases between. Expressed TCRB transcripts were sequenced because the isolated RNA had all been reverse transcribed beforehand. TCRdb's table, derived via immunoSEQ multiplex PCR, lists solely in-frame clones and lacks some. The sample lists hundreds of thousands of clones, roughly two thirds occurring once. The receptor was isolated from a man aged 30-40 years in good health. The sequencing sample was made of naive CD4+ T cells from blood. The rearrangement uses TRBV30 and TRBJ2-5; D gene ambiguous. The CDR3 DNA is TGTGCCTGGAGTAAACAGACGGGCAGGGAGACCCAGTACTTC. Protein sequence: CAWSKQTGRETQYF. Drawing the rest from reference TRBV30 and TRBJ2-5, the complete variable domain is SQTIHQWPATLVQPVGSPLSLECTVEGTSNPNLYWYRQAAGRGLQLLFYSVGIGQISSEVPQNLSASRPQDRQFILSSKKLLLSDSGFYLCAWSKQTGRETQYFGPGTRLLVL.